This is a list of T cell receptor beta chains from one sample in a study of naive and memory T cell subsets. TCRdb re-called the 5' RACE reads through MiXCR, storing one row per CDR3 protein. The sample lists about 62,000 distinct CDR3 sequences; approximately 8% were seen once. The receptors derive from a female donor in good health. CDR3s include the opening cysteine and the closing phenylalanine or tryptophan. A D gene is named only where the DNA matches it firmly. Size values are once, few and many counts, or a class for expanded clones, and some rows have none.

v_call: TRBV7-2
j_call: TRBJ2-3
d_call: TRBD2
clone_size: -
cdr3_nt: TGTGCCAGCAGCCCAAGGACTAGCGGGTCTAGCACAGATACGCAGTATTTT
cdr3_aa: CASSPRTSGSSTDTQYF

v_call: TRBV27
j_call: TRBJ2-1
d_call: TRBD1
clone_size: -
cdr3_nt: TGTGCCAGCAGCCGTCGACAGGGGTTTAAGTACAATGAGCAGTTCTTC
cdr3_aa: CASSRRQGFKYNEQFF

v_call: TRBV20-1
j_call: TRBJ1-5
d_call: -
clone_size: many
cdr3_nt: TGCAGTGCTAGAGTTCGGGGGCGCGGGAGCAATCAGCCCCAGCATTTT
cdr3_aa: CSARVRGRGSNQPQHF

v_call: TRBV29-1
j_call: TRBJ2-7
d_call: TRBD2
clone_size: -
cdr3_nt: TGCAGCGTCTGCTTAGTAGAGGCTCAGCGGGAGTATGAGCAGTACTTC
cdr3_aa: CSVCLVEAQREYEQYF

v_call: TRBV11-2
j_call: TRBJ1-6
d_call: -
clone_size: -
cdr3_nt: TGTGCCAGCAGCTTAGCGGCGGCTTTGAGCTCCTATAATTCACCCCTCCACTTT
cdr3_aa: CASSLAAALSSYNSPLHF

v_call: TRBV28
j_call: TRBJ2-7
d_call: -
clone_size: many
cdr3_nt: TGTGCCAGCAGTACCACTCCCGGGACACTATCCTACGAGCAGTACTTC
cdr3_aa: CASSTTPGTLSYEQYF

v_call: TRBV5-1
j_call: TRBJ2-6
d_call: -
clone_size: -
cdr3_nt: TGCGCCAGCAGCACTCGAAGGGGGGGCGAACTCTCTGGGGCCAACGTCCTGACTTTC
cdr3_aa: CASSTRRGGELSGANVLTF

v_call: TRBV15
j_call: TRBJ1-2
d_call: -
clone_size: many
cdr3_nt: TGTGCCACCCGGGGGACGGAGCCCCGTGGCTACACCTTC
cdr3_aa: CATRGTEPRGYTF

v_call: TRBV13
j_call: TRBJ2-5
d_call: -
clone_size: many
cdr3_nt: TGTGCCAGCAGCTCCCTTGGAGCCCAAGAGACCCAGTACTTC
cdr3_aa: CASSSLGAQETQYF

v_call: TRBV5-1
j_call: TRBJ2-1
d_call: -
clone_size: many
cdr3_nt: TGCGCCAGCAGCTTGGGACAGATCAATGAGCAGTTCTTC
cdr3_aa: CASSLGQINEQFF

v_call: TRBV6-5
j_call: TRBJ1-1
d_call: -
clone_size: many
cdr3_nt: TGTGCCAGCAGTTACTCGGGTCAGACAATGAACACTGAAGCTTTCTTT
cdr3_aa: CASSYSGQTMNTEAFF

v_call: TRBV11-3
j_call: TRBJ2-1
d_call: -
clone_size: -
cdr3_nt: TGTGCCAGCAGCTTAGTGGGGTACGATGAGCAGTTCTTC
cdr3_aa: CASSLVGYDEQFF

v_call: TRBV11-3
j_call: TRBJ2-2
d_call: -
clone_size: -
cdr3_nt: TGTGCCAGCAGCTTCGGATCTTGGCTATATAACACCGGGGAGCTGTTTTTT
cdr3_aa: CASSFGSWLYNTGELFF

v_call: TRBV5-1
j_call: TRBJ1-2
d_call: TRBD1
clone_size: -
cdr3_nt: TGCGCCAGCAGCTTCGTCGACAGGGCACACTATGGCTACACCTTC
cdr3_aa: CASSFVDRAHYGYTF

v_call: TRBV10-3
j_call: TRBJ2-5
d_call: -
clone_size: -
cdr3_nt: TGTGCCATCAGTGAATCCAGCCAGAATAAAGAGACCCAGTACTTC
cdr3_aa: CAISESSQNKETQYF

v_call: TRBV6-5
j_call: TRBJ2-2
d_call: -
clone_size: -
cdr3_nt: TGTGCCAGCAGTATCCAGGGCCTGGACACCGGGGAGCTGTTTTTT
cdr3_aa: CASSIQGLDTGELFF

v_call: TRBV12-3/TRBV12-4
j_call: TRBJ2-3
d_call: -
clone_size: many
cdr3_nt: TGTGCCAGCAAAACCGGGGCAGGGGGGATTGGGGGCACAGATACGCAGTATTTT
cdr3_aa: CASKTGAGGIGGTDTQYF

v_call: TRBV6-5
j_call: TRBJ2-1
d_call: -
clone_size: -
cdr3_nt: TGTGCCAGCAGTTACGCTAGGACAGCTAGTTCCTACAATGAGCAGTTCTTC
cdr3_aa: CASSYARTASSYNEQFF

v_call: TRBV6-5
j_call: TRBJ1-2
d_call: -
clone_size: few
cdr3_nt: TGTGCCAGCTGCTACACCGGGACTCGGGGGGGCTACACCTTC
cdr3_aa: CASCYTGTRGGYTF

v_call: TRBV29-1
j_call: TRBJ2-7
d_call: -
clone_size: few
cdr3_nt: TGCAGCGTGGGTACGGCGCCAACCTACGAGCAGTACTTC
cdr3_aa: CSVGTAPTYEQYF

v_call: TRBV28
j_call: TRBJ1-2
d_call: -
clone_size: many
cdr3_nt: TGTGCCAGCAGTTTATGGTCACAGGGTGGCTATGGCTACACCTTC
cdr3_aa: CASSLWSQGGYGYTF

v_call: TRBV20-1
j_call: TRBJ1-5
d_call: -
clone_size: many
cdr3_nt: TGCAGTGCTAGAGATGACAGCAATCAGCCCCAGCATTTT
cdr3_aa: CSARDDSNQPQHF

v_call: TRBV29-1
j_call: TRBJ2-2
d_call: -
clone_size: few
cdr3_nt: TGCAGCGTTGAACTCCGAGACAGTTACACCGGGGAGCTGTTTTTT
cdr3_aa: CSVELRDSYTGELFF

v_call: TRBV6-5
j_call: TRBJ2-1
d_call: TRBD1
clone_size: -
cdr3_nt: TGTGCCAGCAGTTACGACAGGGGTAGGAATGAGCAGTTCTTC
cdr3_aa: CASSYDRGRNEQFF

v_call: TRBV20-1
j_call: TRBJ2-5
d_call: -
clone_size: few
cdr3_nt: TGCAGTGTAGGCGCGCCGGAGACCCAGTACTTC
cdr3_aa: CSVGAPETQYF

v_call: TRBV15
j_call: TRBJ1-1
d_call: -
clone_size: many
cdr3_nt: TGTGCCACCAGCAGAGGGGGGGGTGTGAACACTGAAGCTTTCTTT
cdr3_aa: CATSRGGGVNTEAFF

v_call: TRBV2
j_call: TRBJ2-4
d_call: -
clone_size: -
cdr3_nt: TGTGCCAGCAGTGATTTAGGGGAAGGTAGGGGTGACATTCAGTACTTC
cdr3_aa: CASSDLGEGRGDIQYF

v_call: TRBV28
j_call: TRBJ2-7
d_call: -
clone_size: many
cdr3_nt: TGTGCCAGCAGTTCTCGGGACGGCTCCTACGAGCAGTACTTC
cdr3_aa: CASSSRDGSYEQYF

v_call: TRBV19
j_call: TRBJ2-3
d_call: -
clone_size: -
cdr3_nt: TGTGCCAGTAGTATGACTGGAGTAGCAGATACGCAGTATTTT
cdr3_aa: CASSMTGVADTQYF

v_call: TRBV5-4
j_call: TRBJ2-1
d_call: TRBD2
clone_size: few
cdr3_nt: TGTGCCAGCAGCTTGGAAGGGGAGGGGTTCAATGAGCAGTTCTTC
cdr3_aa: CASSLEGEGFNEQFF

v_call: TRBV2
j_call: TRBJ2-3
d_call: TRBD2
clone_size: many
cdr3_nt: TGTGCCAGCAGTGAAGCGGGGGGGTACACAGATACGCAGTATTTT
cdr3_aa: CASSEAGGYTDTQYF

v_call: TRBV7-9
j_call: TRBJ1-1
d_call: -
clone_size: many
cdr3_nt: TGTGCCAGCAGCTTTTCTGGGGTTGAAGCTTTCTTT
cdr3_aa: CASSFSGVEAFF

v_call: TRBV7-9
j_call: TRBJ1-6
d_call: TRBD1
clone_size: many
cdr3_nt: TGTGCCAGCAGCTTCCGGGCGGGGGACAGGGGTGAATCCCTCCACTTT
cdr3_aa: CASSFRAGDRGESLHF

v_call: TRBV19
j_call: TRBJ2-1
d_call: TRBD2
clone_size: -
cdr3_nt: TGTGCCAGTAGTATCGAGCGGGAGGCCCACAATGAGCAGTTCTTC
cdr3_aa: CASSIEREAHNEQFF

v_call: TRBV7-3
j_call: TRBJ1-3
d_call: -
clone_size: many
cdr3_nt: TGTGCCAGCGCGGCGCAGGGCTCTGGAAACACCATATATTTT
cdr3_aa: CASAAQGSGNTIYF

v_call: TRBV28
j_call: TRBJ1-1
d_call: -
clone_size: few
cdr3_nt: TGTGCCAGCAGTTGGCGGGGACCTGAAGCTTTCTTT
cdr3_aa: CASSWRGPEAFF

v_call: TRBV4-1
j_call: TRBJ2-7
d_call: -
clone_size: -
cdr3_nt: TGCGCCAGCAGCCAAACAGGTCTCTCCTACGAGCAGTACTTC
cdr3_aa: CASSQTGLSYEQYF

v_call: TRBV27
j_call: TRBJ2-7
d_call: TRBD1
clone_size: -
cdr3_nt: TGTGCCAGCAGTTTACAGACCCCCCCGGGACAGAGATTCTACGAGCAGTACTTC
cdr3_aa: CASSLQTPPGQRFYEQYF

v_call: TRBV3-1
j_call: TRBJ2-5
d_call: TRBD2
clone_size: many
cdr3_nt: TGTGCCAGCAGCCAGGTAGCGGGCGGGGAGACCCAGTACTTC
cdr3_aa: CASSQVAGGETQYF

v_call: TRBV19
j_call: TRBJ1-2
d_call: -
clone_size: few
cdr3_nt: TGTGCCAGTACATTGGATAATAACTATGGCTACACCTTC
cdr3_aa: CASTLDNNYGYTF

v_call: TRBV28
j_call: TRBJ1-2
d_call: -
clone_size: few
cdr3_nt: TGTGCCAGCATCCGAGGTGGAACCAACTATGGCTACACCTTC
cdr3_aa: CASIRGGTNYGYTF

v_call: TRBV30
j_call: TRBJ1-2
d_call: TRBD1
clone_size: many
cdr3_nt: TGTGCCTGGAGTCTAGGACAGGGGGATTCATATGGCTACACCTTC
cdr3_aa: CAWSLGQGDSYGYTF

v_call: TRBV6-6
j_call: TRBJ2-2
d_call: TRBD2
clone_size: -
cdr3_nt: TGTGCCAGCAGTAACGGACTAGCGGGGGGGCCGACCGGGGAGCTGTTTTTT
cdr3_aa: CASSNGLAGGPTGELFF

v_call: TRBV14
j_call: TRBJ2-3
d_call: -
clone_size: -
cdr3_nt: TGTGCCAGTCAGGACAGATACACAGATACGCAGTATTTT
cdr3_aa: CASQDRYTDTQYF

v_call: TRBV27
j_call: TRBJ1-1
d_call: TRBD1
clone_size: few
cdr3_nt: TGTGCCAGCAGTTTATGGACAGGGGACACTGAAGCTTTCTTT
cdr3_aa: CASSLWTGDTEAFF